The clone carrying this T cell receptor beta chain came up a few times. This sample was included in a study of tumor-infiltrating lymphocytes in oesophageal squamous cell carcinoma. This CDR3 is 13 amino acids long. The V gene's germline CDR1 is MNHNY and CDR2 SVGAGI (reference sequence). V lost 2 bases and J 11 bases, leaving 15 bases between the germline ends. TCRdb reprocessed the PCR reads via MiXCR and lists one record per CDR3 protein. This repertoire shows approximately 12,000 distinct CDR3 sequences, approximately 58% found once; its top ten account for about 35%. What was sequenced was esophageal tumor tissue. The J gene is TRBJ2-5, the V gene TRBV6-6; D not resolved. This receptor was identified in a male donor with esophageal squamous cell carcinoma. The CDR3 sequence is CASSYRVDNEQYF. CDR3 nucleotide sequence: TGTGCCAGCAGTTACAGGGTCGACAATGAGCAGTACTTC.